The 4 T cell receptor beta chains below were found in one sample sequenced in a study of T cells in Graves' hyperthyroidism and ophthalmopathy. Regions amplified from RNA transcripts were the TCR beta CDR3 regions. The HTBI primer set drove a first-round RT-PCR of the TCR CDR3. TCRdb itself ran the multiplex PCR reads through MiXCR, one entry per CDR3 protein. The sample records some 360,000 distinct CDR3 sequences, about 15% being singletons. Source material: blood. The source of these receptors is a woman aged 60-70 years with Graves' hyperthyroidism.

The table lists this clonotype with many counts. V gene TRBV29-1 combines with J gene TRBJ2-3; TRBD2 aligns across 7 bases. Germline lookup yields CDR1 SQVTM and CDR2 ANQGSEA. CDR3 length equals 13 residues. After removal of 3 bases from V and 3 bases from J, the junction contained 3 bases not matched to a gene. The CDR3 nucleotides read TGCAGCGTTGATCCAGCGGGAACAGATACGCAGTATTTT. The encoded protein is CSVDPAGTDTQYF.

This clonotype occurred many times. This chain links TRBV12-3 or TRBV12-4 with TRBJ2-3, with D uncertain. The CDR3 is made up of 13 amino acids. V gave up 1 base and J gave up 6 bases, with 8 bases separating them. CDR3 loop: CASSLGRRDTQYF. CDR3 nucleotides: TGTGCCAGCAGTTTAGGTCGCCGGGATACGCAGTATTTT.

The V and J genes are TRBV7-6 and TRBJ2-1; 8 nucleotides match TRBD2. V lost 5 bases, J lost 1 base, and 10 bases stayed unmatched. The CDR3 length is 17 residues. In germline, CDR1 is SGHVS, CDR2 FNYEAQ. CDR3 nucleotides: TGTGCCAGCAGCAGCACGGCCGGGACTAGATCCTACAATGAGCAGTTCTTC. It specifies CASSSTAGTRSYNEQFF.

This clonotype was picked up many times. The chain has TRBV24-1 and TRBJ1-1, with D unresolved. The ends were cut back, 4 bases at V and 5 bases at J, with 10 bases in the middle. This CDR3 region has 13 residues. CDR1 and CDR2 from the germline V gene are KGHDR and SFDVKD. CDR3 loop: CATSELTITEAFF. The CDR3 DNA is TGTGCCACCAGTGAGCTGACGATTACTGAAGCTTTCTTT.